This passage covers 17 T cell receptor beta chains from one sample sequenced in a study of control samples from healthy donors and cancer patients. Clones were read by immunoSEQ multiplex PCR, and TCRdb kept only the in-frame ones, dropping some. The sample holds 200,000 to 250,000 clones; roughly 94% are singletons and the top ten take about 1.6%. Sequenced input: blood. The receptors were sampled from a man aged 50 or older in good health.

This clone was picked up one time. This chain joins TRBV7-9 and TRBJ2-6; 10 bases agree with TRBD1. In germline, CDR1 is SEHNR, CDR2 FQNEAQ (reference sequence). This CDR3 is 19 amino acids long. J gave up 2 bases and V 4 bases, and 11 bases lay outside the gene matches. The CDR3 protein is CASSSLWTGGMTGANVLTF. In nucleotides, the CDR3 is TGTGCCAGCAGCTCACTTTGGACAGGGGGGATGACTGGGGCCAACGTCCTGACTTTC.

V and J are TRBV28 and TRBJ1-2, with D unclear. Germline V lookup: CDR1 MDHEN, CDR2 SYDVKM. The ends were cut back, 5 bases at V and 5 bases at J, with 12 bases in the middle. The CDR3 consists of 13 residues. The CDR3 sequence is CASSPSIGYGYTF. The CDR3 DNA sequence: TGTGCCAGCAGTCCCTCAATCGGGTATGGCTACACCTTC.

The chain links TRBV5-4 to TRBJ2-2; perhaps TRBD2 as D (6 bases). CDR1 is SGHNT, CDR2 YYREEE, per germline (reference sequence). The ends were cut back, 4 bases at V and 4 bases at J, with 17 bases in the middle. The CDR3 is made up of 16 amino acids. The CDR3 coding sequence is TGTGCCAGCAGCGTTCTGGGGGGTCGAGGCACCGGGGAGCTGTTTTTT. Residues: CASSVLGGRGTGELFF.

CDR3 bases: TGTGCCAGTAGTACGGACAGCTCTGGGGCCAACGTCCTGACTTTC. Its translation is CASSTDSSGANVLTF. The chain links TRBV19 to TRBJ2-6, with a tentative D call TRBD1 (6 bases). The germline CDR1 and CDR2 sequences are LNHDA and SQIVND (reference sequence). This CDR3 comprises 15 residues. Trimming took 4 bases from V and 0 from J, leaving 7 bases between them. The complete variable domain, with remaining parts taken from reference TRBV19 and TRBJ2-6, reads DGGITQSPKYLFRKEGQNVTLSCEQNLNHDAMYWYRQDPGQGLRLIYYSQIVNDFQKGDIAEGYSVSREKKESFPLTVTSAQKNPTAFYLCASSTDSSGANVLTFGAGSRLTVL.

The V gene is TRBV7-3, the J gene TRBJ1-2; TRBD1 aligns across 7 bases. CDR3 length equals 15 residues. Germline values: CDR1 SGHTA, CDR2 FQGTGA. The V gene end was trimmed by 5 bases and the J gene end by 7 bases; junction bases not matched to a gene: 13. CDR3 residues: CASSQGQPVRAGYTF. Written as DNA, the CDR3 is TGTGCCAGCAGCCAGGGACAGCCGGTAAGAGCTGGCTACACCTTC.

This clone was found once. The chain links TRBV9 to TRBJ2-1; D is perhaps TRBD1 (5 bases). The CDR3 runs 14 residues. Between the trimmed V and J ends, which lost 0 bases and 9 bases, there was a span of 13 bases. Looked up from germline, CDR1 is SGDLS and CDR2 is YYNGEE. CDR3 coding DNA: TGTGCCAGCAGCGTAGTTACCCAGGGCGGTGAGCAGTTCTTC. Translated: CASSVVTQGGEQFF.

This rearrangement joins TRBV3-1 (or the pseudogene TRBV3-2) to TRBJ2-1; D is ambiguous. CDR3 length equals 12 residues. V was trimmed by 1 base and J by 6 bases, leaving 4 bases between them. Germline loops: CDR1 LGHDT, CDR2 YNNKEL (reference sequence). The CDR3: CASSQAPNEQFF. Written as DNA, the CDR3 is TGTGCCAGCAGCCAAGCCCCCAATGAGCAGTTCTTC.

This clone was observed once. The chain uses TRBV5-6 and TRBJ2-1; the D gene could be TRBD1 or TRBD2 (6 bases each). Per the germline V gene, CDR1 is SGHDT and CDR2 is YYEEEE. CDR3 length: 15 amino acids. V lost 0 bases and J lost 9, with 16 bases in between. In DNA, the CDR3 is TGTGCCAGCAGCTTGGTCGGGGGCGACAGTGGTGAGCAGTTCTTC. As protein: CASSLVGGDSGEQFF.

The genes are TRBV7-3 and TRBJ1-1; D is uncertain. Germline CDR1 SGHTA, CDR2 FQGTGA. The V end lost 2 bases, the J end lost 7 bases, and 11 bases lay between the germline ends. The CDR3 is made up of 13 amino acids. CDR3 in amino acids: CASSLSPAGEAFF. The CDR3 DNA reads as TGTGCCAGCAGCTTATCCCCTGCGGGTGAAGCTTTCTTT.

V usage is TRBV4-2 and J usage is TRBJ1-2; D may be TRBD1 (6 bases). V shed 1 base and J shed 4 bases, with 19 bases lying between them. The CDR3 consists of 17 residues. Looked up from germline, CDR1 is LGHNA and CDR2 is YNFKEQ. The CDR3 spells CASSQGRGALGSYGYTF. The CDR3 coding sequence is TGTGCCAGCAGCCAAGGAAGGGGGGCCTTGGGTTCCTATGGCTACACCTTC.

This rearrangement joins TRBV28 to TRBJ1-3; D not certain. CDR3 length: 12 residues. The ends were cut back, 5 bases at V and 7 bases at J, with 9 bases in the middle. The V gene's germline CDR1 is MDHEN and CDR2 SYDVKM. The DNA of the CDR3 is TGTGCCAGCAGTCTGACAACCAACACCATATATTTT. The encoded protein is CASSLTTNTIYF.

V and J are TRBV24-1 and TRBJ1-2, with 7 bases lining up with TRBD1. With 4 bases clipped from V and 8 bases from J, the junction kept 15 bases outside the gene matches. The CDR3 has 16 residues. Germline values: CDR1 KGHDR, CDR2 SFDVKD. For the CDR3, the DNA is TGTGCCACCAGTGACACCCGACAGGGAGGAGTATACGGCTACACCTTC. Translated: CATSDTRQGGVYGYTF.

This clone was recorded only once. This sequence joins TRBV6-2 or TRBV6-3 and TRBJ1-5; 7 nucleotides agree with TRBD1. Germline assignment: CDR1 MNHEY and CDR2 SVGEGT. V dropped 4 bases and J dropped 0; count of bases not matched to a gene: 3. The length of the CDR3 is 15 residues. CDR3 nucleotide sequence: TGTGCCAGCAGTTTGGACAGGCATAGCAATCAGCCCCAGCATTTT. It yields the protein CASSLDRHSNQPQHF.

This chain links TRBV4-3 with TRBJ2-3; D unclear. Germline-derived CDR1 and CDR2 are LGHNA and YSLEER. V lost 5 bases, J lost 5 bases, and 11 bases lay in between. The CDR3 runs to 13 residues. The CDR3 DNA is TGCGCCAGCAGCTCTACGAACGGAGATACGCAGTATTTT. Translating gives CASSSTNGDTQYF.

The V and J genes are TRBV7-2 and TRBJ1-1; 7 positions match TRBD1. The germline CDR1 and CDR2 sequences are SGHTA and FQGNSA. This CDR3 spans 14 amino acids. The trim removed 5 bases at V and 4 bases at J, leaving 7 bases unmatched. The DNA for the CDR3 is TGTGCCAGCAGCGGGAGAGGGGGCAGCACTGAAGCTTTCTTT. As protein: CASSGRGGSTEAFF.

V and J are TRBV3-1 (or the pseudogene TRBV3-2) and TRBJ2-5, with D hard to call. The CDR3 covers 17 residues. Trimming removed 0 bases from V and 0 bases from J, with 14 bases in between. Germline V gene lookup returns CDR1 LGHDT and CDR2 YNNKEL (reference sequence). The CDR3 DNA reads as TGTGCCAGCAGCCAAGAGCAGGACGGTCGGTACCAAGAGACCCAGTACTTC. It encodes CASSQEQDGRYQETQYF.

The chain uses TRBV5-1 and TRBJ1-1, with D hard to call. Germline values: CDR1 SGHRS, CDR2 YFSETQ. The CDR3 covers 15 residues. The germline V and J ends were trimmed by 2 bases and 11 bases, with 22 bases remaining between them. CDR3 loop: CASSFSRGSANGAFF. The CDR3 region has the DNA TGCGCCAGCAGCTTTAGTAGAGGTTCAGCCAATGGGGCTTTCTTT.